This T cell receptor beta chain was sequenced in a study of early T cells in non-severe SARS-CoV-2 infection. About the research overall: The study sequenced bulk RNA from unsorted whole blood, with chains unpaired.

In regard to this clonotype: What it recognizes is unknown.

The CDR3 covers 14 residues. Looked up from germline, CDR1 is DFQATT and CDR2 is SNEGSKA (reference sequence). V lost 1 base and J lost 2, with 8 bases in between. Study-level points and caveats: Reliance on VDJdb matching favored anti-spike CD8 responses; private and CD4 specificities were missed.

Individual cDNA molecules received unique molecular identifiers. TCRdb itself ran the 5' RACE reads through MiXCR, one entry per CDR3 protein. The sample carries about 84,000 distinct CDR3 sequences, 9.5% to 13% recorded once. The clonotype was recovered from an adult who was a healthcare worker with PCR-confirmed SARS-CoV-2 infection or an uninfected control (not recorded which). Material: whole blood. This rearrangement joins TRBV20-1 to TRBJ2-2; D is uncertain. In DNA form, the CDR3 reads TGCAGTGCTAGAGTTAGGGAAAACACCGGGGAGCTGTTTTTT. Encoded protein: CSARVRENTGELFF.